The TCR beta chain described here comes from a study of siplizumab effects on memory and regulatory T cells. V was pared by 0 bases and J by 5 bases, with 7 bases between. The CDR3 sequence is 13 residues long. CDR1 and CDR2 (germline): MGHRA, YSYEKL. The repertoire was sequenced with immunoSEQ multiplex PCR; TCRdb's copy has only in-frame clones and lacks some. The sample has approximately 52,000 clones; approximately 97% are singletons. Input material: naive CD4+ T cells sorted from blood. The chain links TRBV4-1 to TRBJ1-1; no reliable D call. This receptor was identified in a human donor in good health. The CDR3 DNA follows: TGCGCCAGCAGCCAAGAGTCCCCTACTGAAGCTTTCTTT. Residues: CASSQESPTEAFF.